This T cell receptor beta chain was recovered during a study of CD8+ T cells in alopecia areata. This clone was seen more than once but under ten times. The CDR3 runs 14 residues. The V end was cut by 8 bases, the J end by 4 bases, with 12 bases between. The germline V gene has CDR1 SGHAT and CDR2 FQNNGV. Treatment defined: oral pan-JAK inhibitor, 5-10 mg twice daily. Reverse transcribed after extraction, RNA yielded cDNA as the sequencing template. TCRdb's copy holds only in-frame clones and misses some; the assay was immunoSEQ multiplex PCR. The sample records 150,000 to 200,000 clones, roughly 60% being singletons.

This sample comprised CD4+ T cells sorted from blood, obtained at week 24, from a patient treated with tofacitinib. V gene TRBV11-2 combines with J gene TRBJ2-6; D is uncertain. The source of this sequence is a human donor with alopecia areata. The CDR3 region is CASGFRSGANVLTF. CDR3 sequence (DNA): TGTGCCAGCGGATTCCGATCCGGGGCCAACGTCCTGACTTTC.